This entry lists 12 T cell receptor beta chains sequenced from one sample in a study of blood T cell repertoires in COVID-19. Data came from immunoSEQ multiplex PCR; TCRdb stores just in-frame clones and leaves some out. In the table there are around 260,000 clones, around 92% of which are singletons. Sequenced input: peripheral blood. The receptors stem from a person between 18 and 35 years old with COVID-19, enrolled during active disease.

This rearrangement joins TRBV24-1 to TRBJ2-1, with TRBD2 matching 7 bases. Germline CDR1 reads KGHDR; CDR2 reads SFDVKD. V dropped 9 bases and J dropped 7; count of bases not matched to a gene: 14. The CDR3 sequence is 15 residues long. CDR3 in DNA: TGTGCCACCGGAGGAGCGGGAAGGAAGGTGAATGAGCAGTTCTTC. Its translation: CATGGAGRKVNEQFF.

V usage is TRBV28 and J usage is TRBJ1-4; 12 nucleotides match TRBD1. The CDR3 has 15 residues. Germline V gene lookup returns CDR1 MDHEN and CDR2 SYDVKM. V lost 5 bases, J lost 10 bases, and 8 bases stayed unmatched. DNA of the CDR3: TGTGCCAGCAGTGCGCGGGACAGGGGGCAGGGAAAACTGTTTTTT. Translated, it gives CASSARDRGQGKLFF.

Comments on this clone: Within the sample, other DNA sequences also encode this same CDR3. The V gene is TRBV4-1, the J gene TRBJ2-1, with D uncertain. This CDR3 comprises 14 residues. With 1 base removed from V and 3 bases from J, the gap between germline ends came to 7 bases. Germline V gene data show CDR1 as MGHRA and CDR2 as YSYEKL. The CDR3 spells CASSQGGSYNEQFF. CDR3 nucleotides: TGCGCCAGCAGCCAAGGAGGCAGCTACAATGAGCAGTTCTTC.

The chain employs TRBV18 and TRBJ1-2; D gene uncertain. Germline V gene data show CDR1 as KGHSH and CDR2 as LQKENI. The CDR3 totals 14 residues. V was cut by 1 base and J by 3 bases, with 9 bases left in between. DNA of the CDR3: TGTGCCAGCTCACCACTGGCGGAGGACTATGGCTACACCTTC. It is translated as CASSPLAEDYGYTF.

The chain employs TRBV9 and TRBJ2-1; 7 positions agree with TRBD2. With 3 bases clipped from V and 10 bases from J, the junction kept 10 bases outside the gene matches. The CDR3 has 14 residues. Germline values: CDR1 SGDLS, CDR2 YYNGEE. The CDR3 coding sequence is TGTGCCAGCAGCGCACAAACGGGAGGATACGAGCAGTTCTTC. It codes for CASSAQTGGYEQFF.

The V call is TRBV7-6, the J call TRBJ2-1; TRBD2 matches at 10 bases. CDR3 size: 15 residues. Germline CDR1 and CDR2: SGHVS and FNYEAQ. After removal of 5 bases from V and 7 bases from J, the junction contained 8 bases not matched to a gene. DNA of the CDR3: TGTGCCAGCAGCCAGCAGCGGGAGGGCCGGAATGAGCAGTTCTTC. Its protein product is CASSQQREGRNEQFF. Complete variable domain (other parts from reference TRBV7-6 and TRBJ2-1): GAGVSQSPRYKVTKRGQDVALRCDPISGHVSLYWYRQALGQGPEFLTYFNYEAQQDKSGLPNDRFSAERPEGSISTLTIQRTEQRDSAMYRCASSQQREGRNEQFFGPGTRLTVL.

For this clone: Within the sample, other DNA sequences also encode this same CDR3. This chain connects TRBV19 to TRBJ2-5, with 7 bases that match TRBD2. Germline CDR1 LNHDA, CDR2 SQIVND (reference sequence). Trimming removed 1 base from V and 1 base from J; junction bases left unmatched: 0. The CDR3 length is 14 residues. The CDR3 DNA reads as TGTGCCAGTAGTATAGCGGGGGGCCAAGAGACCCAGTACTTC. Translating gives CASSIAGGQETQYF.

This clone was detected only once. The CDR3 reads CASSPSLGALAYNEQFF. CDR3 bases: TGTGCCAGCAGCCCCTCCTTGGGGGCACTGGCCTACAATGAGCAGTTCTTC. V is TRBV3-1 (or the pseudogene TRBV3-2) and J is TRBJ2-1, with a weak D call TRBD1 (6 bases). This CDR3 is built from 17 residues. CDR1 and CDR2 from the germline V gene are LGHDT and YNNKEL (reference sequence). Trimming removed 4 bases from V and 2 bases from J, with 18 bases in between.

The rearrangement links TRBV5-1 to TRBJ2-2; the D gene is possibly TRBD1 (5 bases). The germline CDR1 and CDR2 sequences are SGHRS and YFSETQ. The V and J ends lost 2 bases and 0 bases respectively, with 14 bases between them. The CDR3 sequence is 17 residues long. DNA of the CDR3: TGCGCCAGCAGCTTTGGGCTAGGGGTGGCGAACACCGGGGAGCTGTTTTTT. Translation: CASSFGLGVANTGELFF.

This clone has just a few counts. The same CDR3 is also encoded by other DNA sequences in this sample. This sequence joins TRBV28 and TRBJ2-7; 10 positions match TRBD1. With 8 bases clipped from V and 4 bases from J, the junction kept 5 bases outside the gene matches. The CDR3 runs to 13 residues. Germline-derived CDR1 and CDR2 are MDHEN and SYDVKM. The CDR3 loop is CASRDRGPYEQYF. CDR3 nucleotides: TGTGCCAGCCGGGACAGGGGTCCATACGAGCAGTACTTC.

The CDR3 sequence: CASSRTSGRGTDTQYF. CDR3 in DNA: TGTGCCAGCAGCAGGACTAGCGGGAGAGGGACAGATACGCAGTATTTT. This sequence joins TRBV6-2 or TRBV6-3 and TRBJ2-3; TRBD2 aligns across 13 bases. Germline loops: CDR1 MNHEY, CDR2 SVGEGT. V lost 6 bases, J lost 3 bases, and 6 bases stayed unmatched. This CDR3 has 16 amino acids.

Comment on this clone: This same CDR3 is encoded by further DNA sequences in the sample. V and J are TRBV5-1 and TRBJ1-1, with a weak D call TRBD1 (5 bases). The CDR3 sequence is 13 residues long. V was cut by 1 base and J by 1 base, with 5 bases left in between. Germline CDR1 is SGHRS and CDR2 is YFSETQ. CDR3 amino acids: CASSLTGNTEAFF. As DNA, the CDR3 is TGCGCCAGCAGCTTGACAGGGAACACTGAAGCTTTCTTT.